A selection of T cell receptor beta chains follows, all from one sample in a study of cytomegalovirus exposure and HLA in healthy donors. Some clones are missing from TCRdb's copy, which holds only in-frame ones; the method was immunoSEQ multiplex PCR. The data hold around 170,000 clones, with approximately 84% observed a single time. The source material was PBMCs. The source of these receptors is a boy aged 2 to 10 in good health and CMV-seronegative. The CDR3 runs from the conserved cysteine through the conserved F or W. The D gene is left open where the match is weak. A row's size may be missing; if present it is once, few, many or a size class.

d_call j_call v_call clone_size cdr3_nt cdr3_aa
- TRBJ2-3 TRBV5-1 - TGCGCCAGCAGCTTGGGTTTGGCGGCAGATCAGTATTTT CASSLGLAADQYF
- TRBJ1-5 TRBV28 - TGTGCCAGCAGTTTAAGGGCCGGGACATCCCGAACAGGTCAGCCCCAGCATTTT CASSLRAGTSRTGQPQHF
- TRBJ2-1 TRBV6-1 - TGTGCCAGCAGTGAAGCGGAGAAGACCTACAATGAGCAGTTCTTC CASSEAEKTYNEQFF
TRBD1 TRBJ2-7 TRBV7-2 - TGTGCCAGCAGCGTGACCGGACAGGGGGCTTACGAGCAGTACTTC CASSVTGQGAYEQYF
- TRBJ2-7 TRBV29-1 - TGCGGAGCCTACGTCGAGGGCCCCTACTACGAGCAGTACTTC CGAYVEGPYYEQYF
TRBD1 TRBJ2-2 TRBV5-6 - TGTGCCAGCAGCTTGGCTGGGACAGGGTTCCCTCTCGGGGAGCTGTTTTTT CASSLAGTGFPLGELFF
- TRBJ2-3 TRBV9 - TGTGCCAGCAGCGTAGACCGAGCGGTTAGCACAGATACGCAGTATTTT CASSVDRAVSTDTQYF
TRBD1 TRBJ2-1 TRBV7-8 - TGTGCCAGCAGCTTAACTCCCACAGGGGGAACCTATGAGCAGTTCTTC CASSLTPTGGTYEQFF
- TRBJ2-2 TRBV2 - TGTGCCAGCAGAAGAGACTTTCGAACCGGGGAGCTGTTTTTT CASRRDFRTGELFF
- TRBJ2-1 TRBV5-1 - TGCGCCAGCAGTCCCCTCCTATACAATGAGCAGTTCTTC CASSPLLYNEQFF
TRBD2 TRBJ2-7 TRBV15 - TGTGCCACCAGCACCGGACTAGCGGGGACCTACGAGCAGTACTTC CATSTGLAGTYEQYF
TRBD2 TRBJ2-5 TRBV29-1 once TGCAGCGTGGAGAGGACTAGCGGGGTCCAAGAGACCCAGTACTTC CSVERTSGVQETQYF
- TRBJ2-1 TRBV5-1 - TGCGCCAGCAGCTTGGTTCGGGGAGAGGTCTACAATGAGCAGTTCTTC CASSLVRGEVYNEQFF
- TRBJ1-1 TRBV28 - TGTGCCAGCAGTTTAGCACAGGCTAACACTGAAGCTTTCTTT CASSLAQANTEAFF
- TRBJ1-1 TRBV6-5 - TGTGCCAGCAGTTCCCCCCCGGTTGGGCCGGAAGCTTTCTTT CASSSPPVGPEAFF
- TRBJ2-7 TRBV6-5 once TGTGCCAGCAGTACTCGACAGGCGCCCTACGAGCAGTACTTC CASSTRQAPYEQYF
- TRBJ2-1 TRBV7-9 - TGTGCCAGCAGCATCCTTAGCGGATCCTACAATGAGCAGTTCTTC CASSILSGSYNEQFF
TRBD1 TRBJ1-1 TRBV11-2 - TGTGCCAGCAGCTCGAGGGTCGACAGGGGCCATGAAGCTTTCTTT CASSSRVDRGHEAFF
- TRBJ2-1 TRBV19 - TGTGCCAGTAGTGCAGCGGGTAGCTCCTACAATGAGCAGTTCTTC CASSAAGSSYNEQFF
TRBD1 TRBJ2-6 TRBV19 - TGTGCCAGTAGTATAGTAGCAGGGGGCACTGGGGCCAACGTCCTGACTTTC CASSIVAGGTGANVLTF
- TRBJ1-1 TRBV5-1 - TGCGCCAGCAGCTTTACATCGGGGGTGACTGAAGCTTTCTTT CASSFTSGVTEAFF
TRBD2 TRBJ2-3 TRBV4-1 - TGCGCCAGCAGCCGTGGACTAGCGGGAGTCCTACCCACAGATACGCAGTATTTT CASSRGLAGVLPTDTQYF
TRBD1 TRBJ1-1 TRBV14 - TGTGCCAGCAGCCAAGGGACAGGGAAAGGGAGCACTGAAGCTTTCTTT CASSQGTGKGSTEAFF
TRBD1 TRBJ1-2 TRBV19 - TGTGCCAGTAGTAACCCGACAGGGGGAGGACTCGGTGGCTACACCTTC CASSNPTGGGLGGYTF
- TRBJ1-2 TRBV6-1 - TGTGCCAGCTCCCGAGGAGATCTCTATGGCTACACCTTC CASSRGDLYGYTF
- TRBJ2-5 TRBV2 once TGTGCCAGCAAGTCCAGTTTGCAAGAGACCCAGTACTTC CASKSSLQETQYF
TRBD2 TRBJ2-1 TRBV6-6 - TGTGCCAGCAGTTACCGGGGGGGCAATGAGCAGTTCTTC CASSYRGGNEQFF